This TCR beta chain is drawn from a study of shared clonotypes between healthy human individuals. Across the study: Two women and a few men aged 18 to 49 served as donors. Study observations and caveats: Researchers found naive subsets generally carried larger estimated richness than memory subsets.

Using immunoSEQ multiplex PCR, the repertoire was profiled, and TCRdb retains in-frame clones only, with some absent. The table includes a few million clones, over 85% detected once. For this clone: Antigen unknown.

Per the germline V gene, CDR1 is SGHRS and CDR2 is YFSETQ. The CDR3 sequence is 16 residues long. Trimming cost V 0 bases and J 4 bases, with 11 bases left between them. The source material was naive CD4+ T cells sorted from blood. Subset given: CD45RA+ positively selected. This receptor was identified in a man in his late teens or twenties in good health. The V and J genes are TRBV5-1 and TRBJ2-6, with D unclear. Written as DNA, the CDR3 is TGCGCCAGCAGCTTGGCTCCCGGTCCCGGGGCCAACGTCCTGACTTTC. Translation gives CASSLAPGPGANVLTF.